The sequence of this T cell receptor (beta chain) was determined in a study of T-cell memory formation after mild COVID-19. Across the study: The study found TCR clusters largely donor specific. Study-level results: The finding that pre-infection memory included some responding clones suggested that cross-reactive memory joined. Clones contracting across day 15 to 85 had a balanced CD4/CD8 profile; later expanding clones leaned CD4+.

TCRdb redid the calling of the 5' RACE reads with MiXCR, one entry per CDR3 protein. The table lists under 450,000 distinct CDR3 sequences, 20% to 30% of them singletons. CDR3 length: 12 residues. V was clipped by 1 base and J by 15 bases, with 13 bases between them. The table lists this clonotype with a few counts. Its target is not known. The rearrangement joins TRBV12-3 or TRBV12-4 to TRBJ2-1; D might be TRBD2 (5 bases). This clonotype originated in an adult woman who had mild COVID-19 (a few samples of this study predate the infection). Cell type and time point are not known. Specimen: PBMCs or a T cell subset sorted from them (not recorded which). CDR3 loop: CASSLVPERGFF. CDR3 nucleotide sequence: TGTGCCAGCAGTTTAGTTCCCGAACGGGGGTTCTTC.